A single sample gave rise to the 22 T cell receptor beta chains below, sequenced in a study of metastatic and nonmetastatic thyroid tumors. No patient had received any treatment before thyroid surgery. TCRdb re-called clones via MiXCR from the PCR reads. This table holds roughly 19,000 clones, approximately 25% found once. The sequenced sample consisted of tumor tissue. All receptors come from a female donor with papillary thyroid cancer or a benign thyroid nodule (not recorded which). Some clones in this sample may be carry-over from other donors' samples.

The chain combines TRBV6-5 with TRBJ2-7, with D tentatively TRBD2 (5 bases). CDR3 size: 16 residues. The V end lost 6 bases, the J end lost 7 bases, and 25 bases lay between the germline ends. Germline lookup yields CDR1 MNHEY and CDR2 SVGAGI. CDR3: CASRYSTGNSHPEQYF. The DNA of the CDR3 is TGTGCCAGCAGATATAGCACCGGGAATTCCCATCCGGAGCAGTACTTC.

This clone is classed as medium-sized (0.01 to 0.1%). The chain couples TRBV12-3 or TRBV12-4 to TRBJ2-7; D is unclear. Trimming removed 6 bases at V and 7 bases at J, with 13 bases between. CDR3 length: 12 amino acids. CDR3 in amino acids: CASSPSGLEQYF. CDR3 nucleotides: TGTGCCAGCAGCCCTAGTGGTTTGGAGCAGTACTTC.

This clone was detected ten times or more. The J gene is TRBJ2-1, the V gene TRBV28; D is unclear. With 2 bases removed from V and 9 bases from J, the gap between germline ends came to 8 bases. This CDR3 spans 12 amino acids. Germline assignment: CDR1 MDHEN and CDR2 SYDVKM. The CDR3 DNA follows: TGTGCCAGCAGTTTAAAAGTGGGTGAGCAGTTCTTC. Its protein product is CASSLKVGEQFF.

This clone was counted ten times or more. The chain has TRBV27 and TRBJ1-2, with TRBD1 matching 7 bases. Losses at the gene ends were 0 bases for V and 8 bases for J; bases not matched to a gene: 9. Per the germline V gene, CDR1 is MNHEY and CDR2 is SMNVEV (reference sequence). The length of the CDR3 is 15 residues. CDR3 nucleotides: TGTGCCAGCAGTTTATCGGGGGCAGGGGGAAACGGCTACACCTTC. Encoded protein: CASSLSGAGGNGYTF.

This clone was counted many times. The V and J genes are TRBV3-1 and TRBJ1-1, with 8 nucleotides matching TRBD1. This CDR3 is 15 amino acids long. The J segment lost 3 bases and the V segment lost 3 bases, leaving 6 bases of the junction unmatched. In germline, CDR1 is LGHDT, CDR2 YNNKEL (reference sequence). The CDR3 here is CASSQPGGKDTEAFF. CDR3 nucleotide sequence: TGTGCCAGCAGCCAGCCAGGGGGCAAGGACACTGAAGCTTTCTTT.

This clone is judged medium-sized. The chain joins TRBV18 to TRBJ2-7; 8 bases match TRBD2. Per the germline V gene, CDR1 is KGHSH and CDR2 is LQKENI. V gave up 2 bases and J gave up 4 bases; unmatched junction bases: 7. The CDR3 is 15 amino acids. The chain's CDR3 is CASSPTGGLQYEQYF. The DNA for the CDR3 is TGTGCCAGCTCACCAACGGGAGGGCTCCAGTACGAGCAGTACTTC.

This clone is deemed medium-sized. The chain has TRBV3-1 and TRBJ1-3; the match to TRBD1 covers 10 bases. Germline lookup yields CDR1 LGHDT and CDR2 YNNKEL (reference sequence). The V and J ends lost 1 base and 0 bases, in that order; junction bases with no gene match: 0. The CDR3 runs to 16 residues. CDR3 protein: CASSQGTGGSGNTIYF. In DNA form, the CDR3 reads TGTGCCAGCAGCCAAGGGACAGGGGGCTCTGGAAACACCATATATTTT.

This clone was seen a few times. V and J are TRBV28 and TRBJ2-7, with 7 bases lining up with TRBD2. This CDR3 is built from 14 residues. J lost 2 bases, V lost 3 bases, and 4 bases had no gene match. Per the germline V gene, CDR1 is MDHEN and CDR2 is SYDVKM. The CDR3 DNA is TGTGCCAGCAGTTTCGGGGGAGGGCCCTACGAGCAGTACTTC. It yields the protein CASSFGGGPYEQYF.

This clone was observed at least ten times. The J gene is TRBJ1-2, the V gene TRBV2; D is unresolved. The CDR3 extends over 12 amino acids. V was clipped by 6 bases and J by 4 bases, with 9 bases between them. From germline, CDR1 is SNHLY and CDR2 FYNNEI. CDR3 protein: CASSPELYGYTF. CDR3 coding DNA: TGTGCCAGCAGCCCCGAACTCTATGGCTACACCTTC.

The chain couples TRBV4-3 to TRBJ1-6; D gene uncertain. The CDR3 runs to 15 residues. Between the trimmed V and J ends, which lost 0 bases and 7 bases, there was a span of 10 bases. From germline, CDR1 is LGHNA and CDR2 YSLEER. CDR3 sequence: CASSQEGAVNSPLHF. The CDR3 nucleotides are TGCGCCAGCAGCCAAGAAGGCGCTGTGAATTCACCCCTCCACTTT.

Turning to this clone: Sequence at one end of the junction differs from germline and may be a read error. The gene calls are TRBV6-2 or TRBV6-3 and TRBJ2-2; D gene uncertain. This CDR3 is built from 17 residues. Per germline, CDR1 MNHEY and CDR2 SVGEGT. CDR3 in amino acids: CASSYPMVPSHTGELFF. CDR3 nucleotides: TGTGCCAGCAGTTACCCGATGGTACCGTCTCACACCGGTGAGCTGTTTTTT.

At least ten counts were recorded for this clone. The DNA for the CDR3 is TGTGCCACCAGTGATCCCCCGGTGGCAGGGGAGGAGGATACGCAGTATTTT. It encodes CATSDPPVAGEEDTQYF. V is TRBV24-1 and J is TRBJ2-3; D may correspond to TRBD1 or TRBD2 (6 bases each). The CDR3 is made up of 17 amino acids. CDR1 is KGHDR and CDR2 is SFDVKD in the germline V gene. The V end was cut by 3 bases, the J end by 6 bases, with 21 bases between.

The chain combines TRBV20-1 with TRBJ2-5, with TRBD2 as a possible D gene (5 bases). Trimming took 4 bases from V and 2 from J, leaving 8 bases between them. This CDR3 contains 12 residues. Germline lookup yields CDR1 DFQATT and CDR2 SNEGSKA (reference sequence). CDR3 protein: CSAIRDQETQYF. CDR3 bases: TGCAGTGCTATCCGGGATCAAGAGACCCAGTACTTC.

This clone has at least ten counts. The rearrangement uses TRBV11-1 and TRBJ2-1; 10 bases map to TRBD2. V lost 6 bases, J lost 9 bases, and 8 bases stayed unmatched. The CDR3 covers 14 residues. Germline V gives CDR1 SGHAT, CDR2 FQDESV (reference sequence). The CDR3 spells CASRQSGRAFEQFF. In nucleotides, the CDR3 is TGTGCCAGCAGACAGAGCGGGAGGGCCTTTGAGCAGTTCTTC.

This clone was detected ten times or more. Within the sample, other DNA sequences also encode this same CDR3. V gene TRBV5-6 combines with J gene TRBJ2-3; 7 bases match TRBD2. The CDR3 loop spans 17 amino acids. The germline CDR1 and CDR2 sequences are SGHDT and YYEEEE. The J segment lost 3 bases and the V segment lost 0 bases, leaving 10 bases of the junction unmatched. The CDR3 bases are TGTGCCAGCAGCTTGGGGCCTCTCCAGGGAGGGACAGATACGCAGTATTTT. Protein product: CASSLGPLQGGTDTQYF.

This clone was counted ten times or more. V usage is TRBV24-1 and J usage is TRBJ2-1; 9 bases align to TRBD2. In germline, CDR1 is KGHDR, CDR2 SFDVKD. This CDR3 contains 18 residues. V shed 5 bases, J shed 3 bases, and the junction held 13 bases outside the gene matches. The CDR3 region is CATSGRSLAGNIYNEQFF. The CDR3 region has the DNA TGTGCCACCAGTGGACGGTCACTAGCGGGTAACATCTACAATGAGCAGTTCTTC.

This chain joins TRBV28 and TRBJ1-6; tentative D call: TRBD1 (5 bases). The CDR3 is 15 residues long. The germline V and J ends were trimmed by 8 bases and 9 bases, with 20 bases remaining between them. Looked up from germline, CDR1 is MDHEN and CDR2 is SYDVKM. CDR3 sequence (DNA): TGTGCCAGCCGTGACCACCATGGGGGTTCTTCACCCCTCCACTTT. Protein product: CASRDHHGGSSPLHF.

The chain is built from TRBV20-1 and TRBJ2-1, with 9 bases matching TRBD2. CDR3 size: 14 residues. CDR1 and CDR2 from the germline V gene are DFQATT and SNEGSKA (reference sequence). J was trimmed by 4 bases and V by 5 bases; bases with no gene match: 6. The CDR3 protein is CSACTSGPYNEQFF. CDR3 nucleotide sequence: TGCAGTGCTTGTACTAGCGGGCCTTACAATGAGCAGTTCTTC.

Sample share makes this clone medium-sized. The gene calls are TRBV28 and TRBJ1-1; 8 bases align to TRBD1. With 1 base clipped from V and 1 base from J, the junction kept 8 bases outside the gene matches. Germline V gene data show CDR1 as MDHEN and CDR2 as SYDVKM. The CDR3 runs 17 residues. The CDR3 bases are TGTGCCAGCAGTTTATTTGACAGGGGCCGGAGGAACACTGAAGCTTTCTTT. The encoded protein is CASSLFDRGRRNTEAFF. The full variable domain, in which reference TRBV28 and TRBJ1-1 provide the parts outside the CDR3, is DVKVTQSSRYLVKRTGEKVFLECVQDMDHENMFWYRQDPGLGLRLIYFSYDVKMKEKGDIPEGYSVSREKKERFSLILESASTNQTSMYLCASSLFDRGRRNTEAFFGQGTRLTVV.

This clone is labeled medium-sized. The chain has TRBV20-1 and TRBJ2-7; TRBD2 aligns across 10 bases. V lost 6 bases, J lost 3 bases, and 8 bases stayed unmatched. The germline V gene has CDR1 DFQATT and CDR2 SNEGSKA (reference sequence). The CDR3 runs to 14 residues. In DNA, the CDR3 is TGCAGTGCAACGGGACTAGCGACTGGCTACGAGCAGTACTTC. The encoded protein is CSATGLATGYEQYF.

This clone appeared many times. CDR3 in amino acids: CASNLAGSYEQYF. CDR3 DNA sequence: TGTGCCAGCAATTTGGCGGGGTCCTACGAGCAGTACTTC. This chain uses TRBV2 with TRBJ2-7, with TRBD2 as a possible D gene (6 bases). The CDR3 sequence is 13 residues long. Germline CDR1 is SNHLY and CDR2 is FYNNEI. Trimming removed 7 bases at V and 1 base at J, with 11 bases between.

At least ten counts were recorded for this clone. The rearrangement links TRBV3-1 to TRBJ2-1; 8 bases align to TRBD2. This CDR3 has 18 residues. Unmatched junction bases numbered 15, after V lost 4 bases and J lost 4 bases. Per germline, CDR1 LGHDT and CDR2 YNNKEL (reference sequence). CDR3 sequence reads: CASSPPAGRAGGYNEQFF. CDR3 sequence (DNA): TGTGCCAGCAGCCCACCCGCCGGGAGGGCCGGGGGTTACAATGAGCAGTTCTTC.